This passage covers 22 T cell receptor beta chains from one sample sequenced in a study of T cells in Graves' hyperthyroidism and ophthalmopathy. From RNA transcripts, TCR beta CDR3 regions were amplified. When the TCR CDR3 underwent first-round RT-PCR, the HTBI primer set was used. MiXCR, applied by TCRdb to the multiplex PCR reads, yields one record per CDR3 protein. The table records about 210,000 distinct CDR3 sequences, 18% of them present only once. The sequenced sample was blood. All receptors come from a man aged 40-49 years with Graves' hyperthyroidism.

The CDR3 sequence: CASSLEGAKTQYF. As DNA, the CDR3 is TGTGCCAGCAGCTTGGAGGGGGCAAAGACCCAGTACTTC. The chain joins TRBV5-4 to TRBJ2-5; 7 bases fit TRBD1. The ends lost 0 bases at V and 6 bases at J; junction bases unmatched: 2. The CDR3 spans 13 residues. The germline gives CDR1 SGHNT, CDR2 YYREEE (reference sequence).

This clonotype was recorded many times. The chain carries TRBV9 and TRBJ1-5; D remains unclear. Germline CDR1 and CDR2: SGDLS and YYNGEE. This CDR3 is built from 16 residues. Trimming pared 0 bases from V and 0 bases from J, leaving 10 bases between. CDR3 in amino acids: CASSVGAGYSNQPQHF. The CDR3 coding sequence is TGTGCCAGCAGCGTAGGAGCCGGTTATAGCAATCAGCCCCAGCATTTT.

This clonotype has only a few counts. The V and J genes are TRBV29-1 and TRBJ1-3; TRBD1 agrees at 8 bases. V shed 4 bases, J shed 4 bases, and the junction held 9 bases outside the gene matches. The CDR3 has 15 amino acids. Germline V lookup: CDR1 SQVTM, CDR2 ANQGSEA. The CDR3 sequence is CSVATATGEGNTIYF. CDR3 nucleotide sequence: TGCAGCGTTGCTACCGCGACAGGGGAAGGAAACACCATATATTTT. The variable domain in full, completed from reference TRBV29-1 and TRBJ1-3, reads SAVISQKPSRDICQRGTSLTIQCQVDSQVTMMFWYRQQPGQSLTLIATANQGSEATYESGFVIDKFPISRPNLTFSTLTVSNMSPEDSSIYLCSVATATGEGNTIYFGEGSWLTVV.

This clonotype was seen repeatedly, ten times or more. The chain uses TRBV20-1 and TRBJ1-1, with D perhaps matching TRBD1 (5 bases). CDR1 DFQATT and CDR2 SNEGSKA come from the germline V gene (reference sequence). The V and J ends lost 0 bases and 2 bases respectively, with 13 bases between them. There are 15 residues in the CDR3. This CDR3 reads CSARDPSGLNTEAFF. In nucleotides, the CDR3 is TGCAGTGCTAGAGACCCTTCAGGGTTAAACACTGAAGCTTTCTTT.

The chain has TRBV5-1 and TRBJ2-2; D gene ambiguous. Trimming cost V 5 bases and J 0 bases, with 11 bases left between them. There are 15 residues in the CDR3. Germline CDR1 and CDR2: SGHRS and YFSETQ. The CDR3 bases are TGCGCCAGCAGACCCATGTCGGCGAACACCGGGGAGCTGTTTTTT. Amino acid sequence: CASRPMSANTGELFF.

This clonotype was observed a few times. The chain combines TRBV10-3 with TRBJ1-5; no definite D call. The V gene lost 4 bases and the J gene lost 4 bases, with 5 bases spanning the gap. This CDR3 contains 12 residues. Germline V gene lookup returns CDR1 ENHRY and CDR2 SYGVKD. The CDR3 nucleotides read TGTGCCATCAGTGCCCAGAATCAGCCCCAGCATTTT. This translates into CAISAQNQPQHF.

In its sample, this clonotype was seen many times. J is TRBJ2-3 and V is TRBV6-1; 7 bases align to TRBD2. Per the germline V gene, CDR1 is MNHNS and CDR2 is SASEGT. The CDR3 has 19 residues. The V segment lost 5 bases and the J segment 0 bases; nucleotides outside the gene matches: 17. The CDR3 protein is CASSSQGWLLAESTDTQYF. The CDR3 bases are TGTGCCAGCAGTAGTCAAGGCTGGCTCCTAGCGGAGAGCACAGATACGCAGTATTTT.

V is TRBV7-9 and J is TRBJ1-3; the D is unclear. Trimming took off 7 bases at V and 1 base at J, with 8 bases between the two ends. The CDR3 extends over 13 amino acids. CDR1 is SEHNR, CDR2 FQNEAQ, per germline (reference sequence). The CDR3 loop reads CASTGDSGNTIYF. DNA of the CDR3: TGTGCCAGCACCGGGGATTCTGGAAACACCATATATTTT. Complete variable domain (other parts from reference TRBV7-9 and TRBJ1-3): DTGVSQNPRHKITKRGQNVTFRCDPISEHNRLYWYRQTLGQGPEFLTYFQNEAQLEKSRLLSDRFSAERPKGSFSTLEIQRTEQGDSAMYLCASTGDSGNTIYFGEGSWLTVV.

This clonotype has more than one count but fewer than ten. V usage is TRBV10-3 and J usage is TRBJ2-7; D is ambiguous. There are 12 residues in the CDR3. Germline-derived CDR1 and CDR2 are ENHRY and SYGVKD. Trimming removed 2 bases from V and 4 bases from J, with 6 bases in between. The DNA of the CDR3 is TGTGCCATCAGTGAGGTGGGGTACGAGCAGTACTTC. Its protein product is CAISEVGYEQYF.

The rearrangement links TRBV5-4 to TRBJ2-1; 8 bases match TRBD1. Germline-derived CDR1 and CDR2 are SGHNT and YYREEE (reference sequence). The length of the CDR3 is 16 residues. The V segment lost 6 bases and the J segment 8 bases; nucleotides outside the gene matches: 16. The CDR3 DNA reads as TGTGCCAGCATCCGAGCCGGGACAGGTGCCTCTGATGAGCAGTTCTTC. It yields the protein CASIRAGTGASDEQFF.

The CDR3 spells CASSQLPLDTEAFF. In nucleotides, the CDR3 is TGTGCCAGCAGCCAGTTGCCCCTGGACACTGAAGCTTTCTTT. The genes are TRBV14 and TRBJ1-1; D ambiguous. The CDR3 has 14 amino acids. Germline CDR1 SGHDN, CDR2 FVKESK. Trimming pared 3 bases from V and 3 bases from J, leaving 11 bases between.

There are many counts of this clonotype. J is TRBJ1-1 and V is TRBV5-5, with D possibly TRBD1 on 5 matching bases. CDR3 length: 14 amino acids. The germline V and J ends were trimmed by 5 bases and 5 bases, with 16 bases remaining between them. Germline V lookup: CDR1 SGHKS, CDR2 YYEKEE (reference sequence). CDR3: CASRRGEGITEAFF. For the CDR3, the DNA is TGTGCCAGCAGGAGGGGTGAAGGGATAACTGAAGCTTTCTTT.

This clonotype turned up a few times. The rearrangement joins TRBV7-8 to TRBJ2-5; no firm D call. Germline CDR1 is SGHVS and CDR2 is FQNEAQ. This CDR3 region has 11 residues. Trimming pared 5 bases from V and 7 bases from J, leaving 8 bases between. The CDR3 bases are TGTGCCAGCAGCCTAAAAGGGACCCAGTACTTC. Translating it yields CASSLKGTQYF. Using reference TRBV7-8 and TRBJ2-5 for the parts outside the CDR3, the full variable domain is GAGVSQSPRYKVAKRGQDVALRCDPISGHVSLFWYQQALGQGPEFLTYFQNEAQLDKSGLPSDRFFAERPEGSVSTLKIQRTQQEDSAVYLCASSLKGTQYFGPGTRLLVL.

This chain connects TRBV4-3 to TRBJ1-2, with 8 bases fitting TRBD1. V trimming: 3 bases; J trimming: 5 bases; junction bases outside the gene matches: 8. CDR1 is LGHNA, CDR2 YSLEER, per germline. The CDR3 consists of 15 residues. This chain's CDR3 is CASSQGDRGFYGYTF. CDR3 bases: TGCGCCAGCAGCCAGGGAGACAGGGGATTTTATGGCTACACCTTC.

This chain connects TRBV25-1 to TRBJ1-2; D may be TRBD1 (5 bases). The germline gives CDR1 MGHDK, CDR2 SYGVNS. The CDR3 runs to 13 residues. V was clipped by 5 bases and J by 7 bases, with 14 bases between them. The CDR3 region has the DNA TGTGCCAGCAGTAGGGACGGAGTTAGTGGCTACACCTTC. As protein: CASSRDGVSGYTF.

The genes are TRBV28 and TRBJ2-1; 9 bases align to TRBD2. V trimming: 6 bases; J trimming: 8 bases; junction bases outside the gene matches: 8. CDR1 MDHEN and CDR2 SYDVKM come from the germline V gene. This CDR3 is built from 14 residues. CDR3 in DNA: TGTGCCAGCAGAAGTAGCGGGGGTGGCCATGAGCAGTTCTTC. Translation gives CASRSSGGGHEQFF.

Only a few counts were recorded for this clonotype. The chain employs TRBV6-6 and TRBJ2-7; D may match TRBD1 or TRBD2 (6 bases each). CDR3 length equals 15 residues. Trimming stripped 0 bases from V and 7 bases from J, with 16 bases between. Germline V gene sequence: CDR1 MNHNY, CDR2 SVGAGI (reference sequence). CDR3 residues: CASSYSIGTQGEQYF. The DNA for the CDR3 is TGTGCCAGCAGTTACTCGATTGGGACTCAGGGGGAGCAGTACTTC.

There are many counts of this clonotype. The rearrangement links TRBV7-9 to TRBJ2-5, with 9 nucleotides matching TRBD1. CDR3 length equals 15 residues. CDR1 and CDR2 from the germline V gene are SEHNR and FQNEAQ (reference sequence). The J segment lost 4 bases and the V segment lost 3 bases, leaving 6 bases of the junction unmatched. In nucleotides, the CDR3 is TGTGCCAGCAGCTTCGAAGGGACAGGGTCAGAGACCCAGTACTTC. Translating it yields CASSFEGTGSETQYF.

This clonotype was found many times. The chain joins TRBV11-2 to TRBJ2-7; 8 bases fit TRBD1. The CDR3 covers 14 residues. J gave up 4 bases and V 3 bases, and 5 bases lay outside the gene matches. Germline V gives CDR1 SGHAT, CDR2 FQNNGV. The CDR3 coding sequence is TGTGCCAGCAGCTTTACAGGGGGAAGGTACGAGCAGTACTTC. Amino acid sequence: CASSFTGGRYEQYF.

This rearrangement joins TRBV12-3 or TRBV12-4 to TRBJ2-3; TRBD2 agrees at 13 bases. The CDR3 is 15 residues long. J gave up 4 bases and V 5 bases, and 3 bases lay outside the gene matches. The DNA for the CDR3 is TGTGCCAGCAGTCGGACTAGCGGGAGCGCAGATACGCAGTATTTT. Its protein is CASSRTSGSADTQYF.

A note on this clonotype: A much larger clone differs from this one at a single base, so this may be a read error. J is TRBJ2-7 and V is TRBV11-2, with 9 bases matching TRBD1. This CDR3 spans 15 amino acids. Germline CDR1 SGHAT, CDR2 FQNNGV. CDR3 DNA sequence: TGTGCCGGCAGCTTAGGAGGGACAGGGAGCCTCGAGCAGTACTTC. This translates into CAGSLGGTGSLEQYF.

This sequence joins TRBV3-1 and TRBJ2-3, with a tentative D call TRBD2 (5 bases). The ends were cut back, 4 bases at V and 0 bases at J, with 17 bases in the middle. The CDR3 consists of 17 residues. Germline assignment: CDR1 LGHDT and CDR2 YNNKEL (reference sequence). The CDR3 protein is CASSLTRGRWSTDTQYF. In nucleotides, the CDR3 is TGTGCCAGCAGCCTCACCCGAGGGCGCTGGAGCACAGATACGCAGTATTTT.